This T cell receptor beta chain was identified during a study of T cells after yellow fever vaccination. Study in general: Preparation used SMART-Seq v4 Ultra Low Input for the low-cell-number fractions.

Study-wide results and limits: Contaminants from the bulk population, in the form of abundant clonotypes, could be found in FACS-sorted repertoires.

Regarding this clonotype: What it recognizes is unknown.

The authors made TCR cDNA by 5'RACE template switching, adding a universal primer site and UMIs. TCRdb re-called the 5' RACE reads with MiXCR, one entry per CDR3 protein. There are some 390,000 distinct CDR3 sequences in the sample; under 20% occur only once, and 15% to 20% lies in the top ten. CDR1 and CDR2 (germline): SGHNT, YENEEA. This CDR3 spans 15 amino acids. Trimming took 0 bases from V and 2 from J; bases not matched to a gene: 0. Sequencing was performed on PBMCs, taken before the yellow fever booster vaccination. This TCR was sampled from a man between 18 and 29 years old who received the YFV17D yellow fever vaccine. The chain links TRBV11-3 to TRBJ2-1; TRBD1 matches 8 bases. The CDR3 nucleotides read TGTGCCAGCAGCTTAGAACAGGGGGCCTACAATGAGCAGTTCTTC. Amino acid sequence: CASSLEQGAYNEQFF.